The T cell receptor (beta chain) under discussion was sequenced for a study of cytomegalovirus exposure and HLA in healthy donors (dated by TCRdb to about 2017). Describing the broader study: In an earlier analysis of approximately 500 of the donors, 250 to 350 Gb of sequence data and just under 120 million unique TCR beta sequences from 150 million to 200 million T cells were reported. An early release that covered some 640 HLA-typed donors contained around 300 gigabases of sequencing data and approximately 85 million unique TCR sequences. Of the 398 genotyped donors, over 70% fell in the genetic ancestry cluster associated with self-reported Caucasian donors. The aim of the study was to test whether cataloging public T cell receptors could identify signatures of past pathogen exposure. Using immunosequencing, the study profiled T cell repertoires from about 610 subjects and related those repertoires to cytomegalovirus serostatus. Besides the first cohort of under 700 subjects, a separate validation cohort made up of some 110 different subjects was used. High-throughput TCR immunosequencing, statistical association of individual TCRs with disease status, and machine learning were combined to predict cytomegalovirus infection status. A later analysis re-analyzed previously published TCR beta repertoires from several hundred donors and added high-resolution HLA genotyping to study TCR occurrence patterns. The later analysis used no new phenotypic data to find candidate immune exposures, relying instead on TCR beta sequences and their occurrence across donors. To decide whether each TCR beta V gene segment behaved as functional or pseudogenic, an earlier analysis of some 600 of the donors relied on high-throughput TCR beta sequencing. Donor age, sex, ethnicity and CMV serostatus were collected together with the repertoire data. In a later genetic analysis, genome-wide SNP genotypes for 398 of the 666 donors were used, and that subset was treated as a discovery cohort. Every discovery cohort repertoire had been produced on one sequencing platform. HLA typing included class I and class II loci at four-digit resolution. The number of donors typed differed by locus, with about 629-630 for A, B, C, DRB1 and DQB1, more than 500 for DQA1, 606 for DPA1, and 450 to 480 for DPB1. A few DR-DQ haplotypes were treated as single units for association and clustering because of strong linkage in the cohort. Across 300 to 500 genotyped donors of the cohort, an average of roughly 250,000 unique TCR beta nucleotide sequences per donor were sequenced, and around 20% of those sequences were non-productive. The research as a whole found: In a later analysis, the rate of TCR association differed among HLA loci, with DRB1 alleles having the most associated TCRs and HLA-C alleles having the fewest. Because HLA typing was unavailable for some donors at each locus, only the typed subset was used in association tests. Only TCR beta chains were sequenced in this cohort, and the absence of alpha or paired-chain data limited detectable features. Cytomegalovirus status was reported to be diagnosed by the classifier with high specificity and sensitivity in both the original and validation cohorts. Presence/absence analyses assumed roughly uniform sequencing depth across donors, an assumption that may not hold. In a later analysis, HLA-associated TCR beta chains showed more clonal expansion and lower generation probabilities than non-associated chains that were equally common. The sequencing pipeline was judged likely to have produced a cluster of highly shared sequence variants as a technical artifact. A later analysis reported that several top co-occurrence clusters appeared linked to parvovirus B19, influenza, CMV and Epstein-Barr virus. Broadly in line with IMGT annotations, most TCR beta V segments showed up in productive rearrangements about 87% or about 30% of the time in an earlier analysis of a few hundred of the donors. A further reported finding was that TCR beta sequences accurately predicted the HLA-A and HLA-B alleles for most subjects in the first cohort. CMV serostatus was the only immune exposure information available for the cohort. An association between a missense DCLRE1C variant and V-gene and J-gene trimming of TCR beta chains was found in a later genetic analysis and replicated in an independent cohort. Assigning TCR associations to individual alleles was difficult when HLA alleles, especially DR and DQ, strongly co-occurred. Compared with the approximately 720-donor mean, donors in an Asian-associated ancestry cluster had fewer N-insertions in productive TCRs, according to a later genetic analysis. While some public TCRs were present in many individuals, most TCR sequences turned up only very rarely across donors. A later analysis associated 16,951 TCR beta sequences with specific HLA alleles at a false discovery rate of 0.05. A later analysis found that most CMV-associated TCR beta chains appeared HLA-restricted, with HLA associations seemingly driven largely by CMV exposure. Correlated functional status among segregating V segments might be attributable to linkage disequilibrium, but an unknown experimental factor could not be ruled out. In the study, 150 to 200 TCR beta chains were listed as associated with cytomegalovirus. Some IMGT-functional V segments, including TRBV6-2 and TRBV6-3, could not be distinguished by the 87-base-pair reads and were therefore excluded. Because counts were too low, about 15 rarely observed V segments, including chromosome 9 orphons, were left out of the earlier analysis of a few hundred of the donors. The authors suggested that the approach could potentially be extended to other disease states and immunological phenotypes. Three of the identified cytomegalovirus-associated TCR beta chains were confirmed in vitro to be specific for cytomegalovirus antigens.

The library was built by means of the immunoSEQ multiplex PCR assay. The multiplex PCR relied on a mix of 60 forward primers for TCR Vbeta segments and 13 reverse primers for TCR Jbeta segments. The CDR3 region of rearranged TCR beta genes was amplified from genomic DNA by a multiplex PCR assay. The amplified TCR beta libraries were sequenced on the Illumina HiSeq System as 87-base-pair reads. Concerning the study's data processing: A later analysis tallied roughly 76 million unique TCR beta chains across the 660 or so repertoires, and around 9.9 million of those chains were shared by two or more donors. Raw reads were error-corrected and collapsed into unique sequences with a nearest-neighbor algorithm that merged closely related sequences to remove PCR and sequencing errors. To assign V, D and J gene segments, CDR3 sequences were aligned to IMGT reference sequences. For a sequence to be retained, at least a six-nucleotide match to both a V gene segment and a J gene segment was required. Rearrangements were called productive when the CDR3 lacked stop codons and stayed in frame with V and J; all others were non-productive. CDR3 was defined by IMGT convention, running from the second conserved V-encoded cysteine to the conserved J-encoded phenylalanine. Sequences without an unambiguous match to a single V gene segment were excluded from the earlier analysis of 587 of the donors. An earlier analysis of 587 of the donors called V segments functional above 56.7% productive rearrangements and segregating when the between-donor standard deviation exceeded 5%. A statistical classification framework was developed to diagnose cytomegalovirus status using the catalog of TCR beta chain sequences. In a later analysis, TCR nucleotide sequences were compared against IMGT/GENE-DB human TR gene sequences so that V and J genes could be assigned. The TCRdist pipeline was used in a later analysis to assign CDR3 sequences and most-parsimonious VDJ recombination scenarios. In a later analysis, each TCR beta chain was defined by its CDR3 amino acid sequence together with its V-gene family, and reads without a unique V-gene family were excluded. In a later analysis, a few hundred highly shared, low-generation-probability nucleotide sequences were removed to address suspected cross-contamination and a sequencing artifact. In a later analysis, a clonal expansion index for each public chain was calculated from normalized within-repertoire ranks of inferred template counts. Generation probabilities in a later analysis came from a VDJ recombination model fitted to out-of-frame rearrangements, and those results were checked against IGoR. A later analysis scored TCR-TCR, TCR-HLA and TCR-CMV co-occurrence with hypergeometric tests, applying a repertoire-size bias correction to TCR pairs. A later analysis estimated false discovery rates by permuting HLA or CMV assignments 20 times. In a later analysis, co-occurring TCRs were grouped using DBSCAN, and TCRdist sequence similarity was added for clustering within HLA-allele-positive subsets. For co-occurrence clustering, repertoires with fewer than 30,000 or more than 120,000 public chains were excluded, along with 5 or 6 repertoires with anomalous nucleotide sharing. TCRdb obtained this table from immuneACCESS and retained in-frame rearrangements with V and J assigned. These tables miss some clones; where compared with another copy, unresolved V genes account for less than half of the shortfall, and the remainder is unexplained. For V, J and clone size, that table is used; D and trimming come from the DNA. The sample table gives tens of thousands of clones. The leading ten clones occupy 9% to 15% of the sample.

The cohort consisted of 666 healthy bone marrow donors. At the time of sampling, every cohort member was nominally healthy, though immune exposures that went unrecorded were likely present. The donor tested CMV seropositive and was one of the 289 seropositive cohort members. A peripheral blood sample was collected from each donor, and TCR beta sequencing was performed on peripheral blood mononuclear cells. Genomic DNA was extracted from the blood cell samples with the Qiagen DNeasy Blood Extraction Kit. As regards this clone: Its specific antigen is unknown.

Sequences MDHEN (CDR1) and SYDVKM (CDR2) are obtained from the germline V gene. Between the V and J ends, shortened by 4 bases and 3 bases respectively, the junction contains 9 bases. Measured from the cysteine to the phenylalanine, the CDR3 is 14 residues long. Only CDR3 DNA remains: 42 bases, in frame from the first base. This sequence originates from a woman aged 55-69 years in good health and CMV-seropositive. Recombination connected TRBV28 to TRBJ1-4; tentative D gene TRBD1, with 6 bases matching. Sequenced input: PBMCs. The nucleotide sequence is TGTGCCAGCAGTTCCCGACAGGCTAATGAAAAACTGTTTTTT. Its protein reads: CASSSRQANEKLFF. Supplemented by the reference TRBV28 and TRBJ1-4 proteins around the CDR3, the complete variable domain is DVKVTQSSRYLVKRTGEKVFLECVQDMDHENMFWYRQDPGLGLRLIYFSYDVKMKEKGDIPEGYSVSREKKERFSLILESASTNQTSMYLCASSSRQANEKLFFGSGTQLSVL.